This TCR beta chain is drawn from a study of blood T cell repertoires in COVID-19. Original methodology: From reference gene primer amplification, estimates of nucleated cell counts were derived. TCRdb keeps only in-frame clones here, not all; method: immunoSEQ multiplex PCR. That table supplies the V and J calls and clone size; D and trimming were determined from the DNA. The sample lists approximately 200,000 clones, around 90% seen once, with about 10% in the top ten. Participants were aged roughly 18 to 90 years from around 26 US areas. Participants had their cohort set by participant-reported clinical history. Recovered status applied to Cohort 3 donors who had two consecutive negative PCRs. It also applied to those with clearance or with symptom resolution. V dropped 7 bases and J dropped 3 bases, with 10 bases sitting between them. The CDR3 is 13 residues long. CDR1 and CDR2 from the germline V gene are MGHDK and SYGVNS.

The sequence derives from a man aged 25-40 years who had recovered from COVID-19. The genes are TRBV25-1 and TRBJ1-5; perhaps TRBD1 as D (5 bases). Sequencing was performed on PBMCs or T cells enriched from blood (not recorded which). CDR3 DNA: TGTGCCAGCACGGCAGGGTTCAATCAGCCCCAGCATTTT. Its translation: CASTAGFNQPQHF.